This passage covers 7 T cell receptor beta chains from one sample sequenced in a study of CD8 T cell repertoires and HIV-1 epitope variants. Which antigens these TCRs recognize remains unknown. Profiled with immunoSEQ multiplex PCR; TCRdb holds only in-frame clones, not every one. Of about 5,600 clones in the sample, roughly 65% were seen once. Source material: cultured CD8+ T cells derived from PBMCs. These receptors all stem from a male donor with HIV.

This clone showed up just once. The rearrangement uses TRBV28 and TRBJ2-7; D gene uncertain. This CDR3 has 12 amino acids. Trimming stripped 8 bases from V and 0 bases from J, with 8 bases between. Germline V gene data show CDR1 as MDHEN and CDR2 as SYDVKM. CDR3 region: CASGRDSYEQYF. The DNA of the CDR3 is TGTGCCAGCGGTCGAGACTCCTACGAGCAGTACTTC.

CDR3 sequence (DNA): TGTGCCAGCAGTGAAGAAAGCGGAACCTACAATGAGCAGTTCTTC. It yields the protein CASSEESGTYNEQFF. The V gene is TRBV6-1, the J gene TRBJ2-1, with a tentative D call TRBD2 (5 bases). With 1 base removed from V and 2 bases from J, the gap between germline ends came to 9 bases. The germline gives CDR1 MNHNS, CDR2 SASEGT. The length of the CDR3 is 15 residues.

The V call is TRBV13, the J call TRBJ2-6; the match to TRBD1 covers 9 bases. The CDR3 extends over 17 amino acids. After removal of 5 bases from V and 2 bases from J, the junction contained 7 bases not matched to a gene. Germline V gene data show CDR1 as PRHDT and CDR2 as FYEKMQ (reference sequence). The CDR3 DNA sequence: TGTGCCAGCAGCATATCGAGACAGGGGGCTGGGGCCAACGTCCTGACTTTC. It specifies CASSISRQGAGANVLTF.

This clone appeared a single time. The rearrangement links TRBV5-5 to TRBJ2-3; weak D call: TRBD2 (6 bases). V was shortened by 2 bases and J by 1 base, with 11 bases between the two germline ends. Germline CDR1 and CDR2: SGHKS and YYEKEE (reference sequence). CDR3 length equals 15 residues. The CDR3 DNA reads TGTGCCAGCAGCTTAGGAGGGTCTGGCACAGATACGCAGTATTTT. Amino acids: CASSLGGSGTDTQYF.

This clone was found once. Germline and junction disagree at one end, which may indicate a read error. This sequence joins TRBV13 and TRBJ1-2, with no clear D. The CDR3 has 16 amino acids. Germline values: CDR1 PRHDT, CDR2 FYEKMQ (reference sequence). For the CDR3, the DNA is TGCGCCAGCAGCCAAGATCCCCCAGACTTGGACTATGGCTACACCTTC. Its protein is CASSQDPPDLDYGYTF.

This clone was counted a few times. The chain carries TRBV9 and TRBJ1-5; D unresolved. V was trimmed by 2 bases and J by 3 bases, leaving 9 bases between them. This CDR3 is built from 14 residues. Germline V gives CDR1 SGDLS, CDR2 YYNGEE. The CDR3 DNA reads as TGTGCCAGCAGCGTTTCAGGAGCCAATCAGCCCCAGCATTTT. Its protein product is CASSVSGANQPQHF.

The chain carries TRBV2 and TRBJ1-6, with unresolved D. The V end was cut by 3 bases, the J end by 9 bases, with 18 bases between. This CDR3 is built from 16 residues. Germline V gives CDR1 SNHLY, CDR2 FYNNEI. CDR3 nucleotides: TGTGCCAGCAGTGAGGGTATTATCGGAGGGATTTCACCCCTCCACTTT. Translation gives CASSEGIIGGISPLHF.